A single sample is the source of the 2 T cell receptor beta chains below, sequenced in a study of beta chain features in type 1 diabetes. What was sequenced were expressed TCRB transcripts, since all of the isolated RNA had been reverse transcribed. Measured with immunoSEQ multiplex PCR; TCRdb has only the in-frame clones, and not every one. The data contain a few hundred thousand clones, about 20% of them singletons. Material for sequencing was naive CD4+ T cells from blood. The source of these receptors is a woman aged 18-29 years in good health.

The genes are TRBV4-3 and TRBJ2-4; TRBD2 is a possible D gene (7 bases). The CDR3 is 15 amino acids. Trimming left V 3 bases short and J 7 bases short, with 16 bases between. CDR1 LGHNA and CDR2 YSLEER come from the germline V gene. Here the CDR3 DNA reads TGCGCCAGCAGCCAGGTCGGGGGGCAGTGGAACATTCAGTACTTC. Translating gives CASSQVGGQWNIQYF.

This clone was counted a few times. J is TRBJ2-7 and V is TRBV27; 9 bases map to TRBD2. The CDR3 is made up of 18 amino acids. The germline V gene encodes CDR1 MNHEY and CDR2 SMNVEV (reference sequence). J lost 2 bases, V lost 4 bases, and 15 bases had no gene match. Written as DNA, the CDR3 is TGTGCCAGCAGTTGGGCCTTCGGAGGGCTAGCGGGGACCTACGAGCAGTACTTC. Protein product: CASSWAFGGLAGTYEQYF.